This TCR beta chain was found in a study of T cell changes during pregnancy in multiple sclerosis. The CDR3 is 13 residues long. The V end lost 4 bases, the J end lost 12 bases, and 16 bases lay between the germline ends. The germline CDR1 and CDR2 sequences are LGHNA and YNFKEQ. Profiled with immunoSEQ multiplex PCR; TCRdb holds only in-frame clones, not every one. The sample has 37,000 or so clones, 90% seen once. Sequences were derived from CD4+ T cells from peripheral blood mononuclear cells, sampled in the second trimester of pregnancy. This chain connects TRBV4-2 to TRBJ2-1; D possibly corresponds to TRBD2 (6 bases). This receptor was taken from a female donor with multiple sclerosis, enrolled in a pregnancy study. The CDR3 nucleotides are TGTGCCAGCAGCCCAAAGAGGGACTCGAGGCAGTTCTTC. This sequence encodes CASSPKRDSRQFF.